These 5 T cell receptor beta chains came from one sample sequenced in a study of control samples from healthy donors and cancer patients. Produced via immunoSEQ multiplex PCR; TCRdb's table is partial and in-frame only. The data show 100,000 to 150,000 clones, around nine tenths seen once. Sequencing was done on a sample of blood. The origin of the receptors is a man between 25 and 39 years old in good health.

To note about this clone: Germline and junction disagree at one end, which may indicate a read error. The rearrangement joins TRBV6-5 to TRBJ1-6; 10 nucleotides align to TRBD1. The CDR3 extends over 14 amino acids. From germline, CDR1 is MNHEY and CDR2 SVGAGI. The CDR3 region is CASRKGQGSSPPHF. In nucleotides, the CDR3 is TGTGCCAGCAGGAAGGGACAGGGGAGCTCACCCCCCCACTTT.

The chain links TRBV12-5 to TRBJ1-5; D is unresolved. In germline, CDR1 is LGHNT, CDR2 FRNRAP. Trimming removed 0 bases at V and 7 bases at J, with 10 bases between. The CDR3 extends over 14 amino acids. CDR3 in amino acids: CASGLVPGGQPQHF. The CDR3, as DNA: TGTGCTAGTGGTTTGGTACCCGGAGGGCAGCCCCAGCATTTT.

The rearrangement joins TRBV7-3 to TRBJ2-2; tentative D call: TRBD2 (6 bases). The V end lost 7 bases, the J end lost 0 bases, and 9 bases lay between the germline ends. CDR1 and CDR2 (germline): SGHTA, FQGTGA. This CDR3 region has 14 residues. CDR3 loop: CASKRDSNTGELFF. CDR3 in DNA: TGTGCCAGCAAGAGGGACTCGAACACCGGGGAGCTGTTTTTT.

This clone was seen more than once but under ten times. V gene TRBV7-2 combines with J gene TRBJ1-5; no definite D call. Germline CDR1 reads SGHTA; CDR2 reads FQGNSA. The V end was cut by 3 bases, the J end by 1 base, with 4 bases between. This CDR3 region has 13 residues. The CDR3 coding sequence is TGTGCCAGCAGCTTGTGGAGCAATCAGCCCCAGCATTTT. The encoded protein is CASSLWSNQPQHF. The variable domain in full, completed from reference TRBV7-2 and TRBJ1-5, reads GAGVSQSPSNKVTEKGKDVELRCDPISGHTALYWYRQSLGQGLEFLIYFQGNSAPDKSGLPSDRFSAERTGGSVSTLTIQRTQQEDSAVYLCASSLWSNQPQHFGDGTRLSIL.

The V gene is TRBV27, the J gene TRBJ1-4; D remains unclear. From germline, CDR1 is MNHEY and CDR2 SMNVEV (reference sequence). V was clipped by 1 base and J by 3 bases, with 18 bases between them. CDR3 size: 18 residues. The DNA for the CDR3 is TGTGCCAGCAGTTTATTGTTCCGGGCAGGCGCGGCTAATGAAAAACTGTTTTTT. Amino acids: CASSLLFRAGAANEKLFF.